Listed here are 6 T cell receptor beta chains from one sample, sequenced in a study of beta chain features in type 1 diabetes. Reverse transcription of all isolated RNA meant that expressed TCRB transcripts were sequenced. Profiling relied on immunoSEQ multiplex PCR, and the TCRdb table lists in-frame clones only, not all of them. The sample has 850,000 to 900,000 clones, under 20% seen once. Sequenced material: naive CD4+ T cells from blood. The source is a woman under 30 in good health.

V usage is TRBV2 and J usage is TRBJ2-7, with D perhaps matching TRBD1 (5 bases). The CDR3 has 12 amino acids. V lost 6 bases, J lost 3 bases, and 9 bases lay in between. The germline V gene encodes CDR1 SNHLY and CDR2 FYNNEI. The CDR3 reads CASRDNRYEQYF. CDR3 DNA sequence: TGTGCCAGCAGGGACAACCGCTACGAGCAGTACTTC.

This clone turned up a few times. The V call is TRBV29-1, the J call TRBJ2-3; no firm D call. Germline V lookup: CDR1 SQVTM, CDR2 ANQGSEA. The V and J ends lost 4 bases and 2 bases respectively, with 13 bases between them. The CDR3 extends over 14 amino acids. This CDR3 reads CSVGGLQLTDTQYF. The CDR3 DNA reads as TGCAGCGTTGGTGGGCTACAGCTCACAGATACGCAGTATTTT.

V is TRBV4-3 and J is TRBJ2-1; D remains unclear. Germline CDR1 LGHNA, CDR2 YSLEER. V lost 3 bases, J lost 6 bases, and 9 bases lay in between. This CDR3 comprises 13 residues. The CDR3 nucleotides are TGCGCCAGCAGCCAGATAAGGTCCAATGAGCAGTTCTTC. The encoded protein is CASSQIRSNEQFF.

The table lists this clone with a few counts. This chain links TRBV28 with TRBJ2-3; D remains unclear. The V end lost 6 bases, the J end lost 10 bases, and 11 bases lay between the germline ends. CDR3 length equals 11 residues. Per germline, CDR1 MDHEN and CDR2 SYDVKM. The CDR3 nucleotides read TGTGCCAGCAGCAAAACAATGGCGCAGTATTTT. This encodes CASSKTMAQYF.

The CDR3 loop is CASSISPSGNYEQFF. CDR3 bases: TGTGCCAGTAGTATTTCCCCTAGCGGGAACTATGAGCAGTTCTTC. The gene calls are TRBV19 and TRBJ2-1, with TRBD2 identical over 9 bases. In germline, CDR1 is LNHDA, CDR2 SQIVND (reference sequence). J was trimmed by 8 bases and V by 3 bases; bases with no gene match: 8. The length of the CDR3 is 15 residues.

The chain combines TRBV2 with TRBJ2-1; D call uncertain. Looked up from germline, CDR1 is SNHLY and CDR2 is FYNNEI. V was pared by 7 bases and J by 5 bases, with 6 bases between. The CDR3 is 11 residues long. The CDR3 region has the DNA TGTGCCAGCATGAACGACAATGAGCAGTTCTTC. Protein product: CASMNDNEQFF.